What follows describes a single T cell receptor (beta chain). The data derive from a study of identifying expanded T cells in peripheral blood. Clones were sequenced by immunoSEQ multiplex PCR, and TCRdb holds only the in-frame ones, with some missing. The table includes around 130,000 clones, less than 90% detected once. V gave up 1 base and J gave up 4 bases, with 11 bases separating them. Germline V gene sequence: CDR1 LNHDA, CDR2 SQIVND (reference sequence). The CDR3 covers 15 residues. The chain links TRBV19 to TRBJ2-1; TRBD2 is a possible D gene (5 bases). The sample comprised blood. This sequence was found in a person between 18 and 70 years old in good health. CDR3 amino acids: CASSIAGSGYNEQFF. In nucleotides, the CDR3 is TGTGCCAGTAGTATAGCGGGCTCGGGGTACAATGAGCAGTTCTTC.